This TCR beta chain was observed in a study of cytomegalovirus exposure and HLA in healthy donors. Study-wide points: TCR beta sequences reportedly predicted the HLA-A and HLA-B alleles of most subjects accurately. Later analysis associated a missense DCLRE1C variant with TCR beta V- and J-gene trimming. Analysis was performed later, and it showed HLA-associated TCR beta chains to be more clonally expanded than equally common others. There was a cluster of highly shared sequence variants that was likely a sequencing artifact.

This PCR relied on a set of 60 Vbeta primers and 13 Jbeta primers. Profiling relied on immunoSEQ multiplex PCR, and the TCRdb table lists in-frame clones only, not all of them. The sample has around 90,000 clones; roughly 67% are singletons. Regarding this clone: Its specificity is not known.

This receptor was identified in a boy younger than 18 in good health and CMV-seropositive. Specimen: PBMCs.

The CDR3 loop is CASSTDSTNTGELFF. The DNA for the CDR3 is TGTGCCAGTAGTACCGACTCCACGAACACCGGGGAGCTGTTTTTT. The J gene is TRBJ2-2, the V gene TRBV19; no firm D call. V was clipped by 4 bases and J by 0 bases, with 9 bases between them. Germline V CDR1 and CDR2: LNHDA, SQIVND (reference sequence). This CDR3 comprises 15 residues.